The 30 T cell receptor beta chains in this list originate from one sample, sequenced in a study of blood T cell repertoires in COVID-19. The data were produced by immunoSEQ multiplex PCR, yet TCRdb's version contains in-frame clones alone and is incomplete. Of about 300,000 clones listed, around 84% are singletons. The sample was peripheral blood. Source of these receptors: a man between 65 and 80 years old with acute or convalescent COVID-19.

This clone was picked up one time. This chain links TRBV5-1 with TRBJ2-3, with 16 bases aligning to TRBD2. This CDR3 is 17 amino acids long. J lost 6 bases, V lost 3 bases, and 7 bases had no gene match. CDR1 SGHRS and CDR2 YFSETQ come from the germline V gene. This CDR3 reads CASSSGLAGGLRDTQYF. The CDR3 DNA reads TGCGCCAGCAGCTCGGGACTAGCGGGAGGGCTTAGGGATACGCAGTATTTT.

This chain uses TRBV6-4 with TRBJ1-5, with TRBD1 identical over 8 bases. The CDR3 has 17 residues. The germline gives CDR1 MRHNA, CDR2 SNTAGT. V shed 2 bases, J shed 4 bases, and the junction held 10 bases outside the gene matches. The CDR3 loop reads CASSDPITTGENQPQHF. The CDR3 coding sequence is TGTGCCAGCAGTGACCCAATAACGACAGGGGAAAATCAGCCCCAGCATTTT.

This clone was seen once. This chain links TRBV28 with TRBJ1-4; TRBD1 is a possible D gene (6 bases). V was pared by 5 bases and J by 4 bases, with 23 bases between. CDR1 MDHEN and CDR2 SYDVKM come from the germline V gene. This CDR3 is 18 amino acids long. The chain's CDR3 is CASSPSAGGSGDNEKLFF. In DNA form, the CDR3 reads TGTGCCAGCAGTCCATCCGCGGGGGGGTCAGGGGATAATGAAAAACTGTTTTTT.

The V and J genes are TRBV2 and TRBJ2-5, with D possibly matching TRBD1 (6 bases). Germline CDR1 and CDR2: SNHLY and FYNNEI. CDR3 length equals 12 residues. Trimming took off 7 bases at V and 3 bases at J, with 9 bases between the two ends. This chain's CDR3 is CASKDREETQYF. The CDR3, as DNA: TGTGCCAGCAAGGACAGAGAAGAGACCCAGTACTTC.

The chain carries TRBV19 and TRBJ1-4; D is uncertain. The V gene lost 7 bases and the J gene lost 10 bases, with 28 bases spanning the gap. The CDR3 contains 17 residues. Germline CDR1 is LNHDA and CDR2 is SQIVND (reference sequence). The CDR3 region is CASTPAVGLSNEGKLFF. The CDR3 DNA is TGTGCCAGTACCCCGGCGGTAGGACTATCTAATGAGGGAAAACTGTTTTTT.

The V gene is TRBV5-1, the J gene TRBJ1-4; TRBD1 is a possible D gene (5 bases). The length of the CDR3 is 16 residues. V lost 0 bases, J lost 2 bases, and 11 bases lay in between. Germline-derived CDR1 and CDR2 are SGHRS and YFSETQ. CDR3 coding DNA: TGCGCCAGCAGCTTGGCCATTGGGGGGACTAATGAAAAACTGTTTTTT. Its translation is CASSLAIGGTNEKLFF.

The chain couples TRBV5-4 to TRBJ2-1, with 10 bases that match TRBD2. Germline CDR1 reads SGHNT; CDR2 reads YYREEE (reference sequence). The CDR3 extends over 16 amino acids. V was clipped by 4 bases and J by 10 bases; unmatched bases: 14. The CDR3 loop is CASSARTSGAVSEQFF. The CDR3 nucleotides are TGTGCCAGCAGCGCCCGGACTAGCGGCGCCGTGTCGGAGCAGTTCTTC. The whole variable domain, remainder taken from reference TRBV5-4 and TRBJ2-1, is ETGVTQSPTHLIKTRGQQVTLRCSSQSGHNTVSWYQQALGQGPQFIFQYYREEENGRGNFPPRFSGLQFPNYSSELNVNALELDDSALYLCASSARTSGAVSEQFFGPGTRLTVL.

The chain couples TRBV5-5 to TRBJ1-2; possibly TRBD1 for D (5 bases). Germline CDR1 is SGHKS and CDR2 is YYEKEE (reference sequence). V was clipped by 3 bases and J by 7 bases, with 19 bases between them. The CDR3 spans 15 residues. This CDR3 is CASSSSPQGKIGYTF. In nucleotides, the CDR3 is TGTGCCAGCAGCTCCTCGCCCCAGGGAAAGATTGGCTACACCTTC.

The chain joins TRBV6-4 to TRBJ2-2; D unresolved. Trimming pared 0 bases from V and 8 bases from J, leaving 10 bases between. The CDR3 covers 14 residues. Germline assignment: CDR1 MRHNA and CDR2 SNTAGT. This chain's CDR3 is CASSDSNRRGELFF. The CDR3 DNA follows: TGTGCCAGCAGTGACTCAAACCGTCGGGGGGAGCTGTTTTTT.

The chain has TRBV10-3 and TRBJ2-7; TRBD2 matches 9 bases. The CDR3 is made up of 15 amino acids. Germline CDR1 ENHRY, CDR2 SYGVKD. Germline trimming cut 1 base from V and 3 bases from J; bases unmatched to any gene: 4. The CDR3 loop reads CAISELGTSSYEQYF. In DNA, the CDR3 is TGTGCCATCAGTGAGTTGGGGACTAGCAGCTACGAGCAGTACTTC.

This clone was seen only once. The chain combines TRBV2 with TRBJ2-7; weak D call: TRBD1 (6 bases). Deletions cut 6 bases from V and 0 bases from J, with 9 bases between. Germline CDR1 SNHLY, CDR2 FYNNEI. CDR3 length: 13 residues. The CDR3 DNA follows: TGTGCCAGCAGGCTGGGGGCCTCCTACGAGCAGTACTTC. This sequence encodes CASRLGASYEQYF.

This sequence joins TRBV6-5 and TRBJ1-3, with D unclear. In germline, CDR1 is MNHEY, CDR2 SVGAGI. Deletions cut 5 bases from V and 2 bases from J, with 10 bases between. This CDR3 has 14 residues. The CDR3 reads CASSPSGAGNTIYF. The DNA of the CDR3 is TGTGCCAGCAGTCCCAGTGGTGCTGGAAACACCATATATTTT.

The chain combines TRBV4-1 with TRBJ1-4; the D gene is possibly TRBD1 (6 bases). Germline CDR1 is MGHRA and CDR2 is YSYEKL. V shed 6 bases and J shed 7 bases, with 18 bases lying between them. The CDR3 totals 15 residues. The CDR3 spells CASRLQGLGGEKLFF. For the CDR3, the DNA is TGCGCCAGCAGACTCCAGGGGCTTGGGGGTGAAAAACTGTTTTTT.

The chain employs TRBV9 and TRBJ2-3, with 10 bases fitting TRBD2. Germline trimming cut 4 bases from V and 2 bases from J; bases unmatched to any gene: 4. The CDR3 spans 15 residues. The germline CDR1 and CDR2 sequences are SGDLS and YYNGEE. The CDR3 reads CASSPLAGATDTQYF. For the CDR3, the DNA is TGTGCCAGCAGCCCCCTAGCGGGGGCCACAGATACGCAGTATTTT. The variable domain in full, completed from reference TRBV9 and TRBJ2-3, reads DSGVTQTPKHLITATGQRVTLRCSPRSGDLSVYWYQQSLDQGLQFLIQYYNGEERAKGNILERFSAQQFPDLHSELNLSSLELGDSALYFCASSPLAGATDTQYFGPGTRLTVL.

The rearrangement links TRBV3-1 (or the pseudogene TRBV3-2) to TRBJ2-1, with 7 positions matching TRBD2. The germline gives CDR1 LGHDT, CDR2 YNNKEL (reference sequence). Germline trimming cut 0 bases from V and 5 bases from J; bases unmatched to any gene: 22. The CDR3 extends over 21 amino acids. The CDR3 sequence is CASSQEAPGGGILRQNNEQFF. The CDR3 DNA follows: TGTGCCAGCAGCCAAGAGGCCCCTGGGGGGGGAATTTTACGGCAGAACAATGAGCAGTTCTTC.

The chain links TRBV6-6 to TRBJ2-2; 10 bases map to TRBD1. The V and J ends lost 6 bases and 8 bases, in that order; junction bases with no gene match: 9. The CDR3 loop spans 15 amino acids. CDR1 and CDR2 (germline): MNHNY, SVGAGI (reference sequence). As DNA, the CDR3 is TGTGCCAGCAGAGGGATGGACAGGGGGTTTGGGGAGCTGTTTTTT. It codes for CASRGMDRGFGELFF.

J is TRBJ1-2 and V is TRBV25-1, with 10 bases matching TRBD1. Looked up from germline, CDR1 is MGHDK and CDR2 is SYGVNS. The V gene end was trimmed by 5 bases and the J gene end by 7 bases; junction bases not matched to a gene: 19. This CDR3 has 18 residues. CDR3 residues: CASSQMGRTGGVLSGYTF. The CDR3 nucleotides are TGTGCCAGCAGTCAAATGGGTCGGACAGGGGGAGTTTTAAGTGGCTACACCTTC.

The chain uses TRBV9 and TRBJ2-3; D ambiguous. Germline CDR1 is SGDLS and CDR2 is YYNGEE. The CDR3 extends over 14 amino acids. Trimming stripped 4 bases from V and 0 bases from J, with 9 bases between. CDR3 amino acids: CASSKLGSTDTQYF. The DNA of the CDR3 is TGTGCCAGCAGCAAACTCGGGAGCACAGATACGCAGTATTTT.

The V and J genes are TRBV6-2 or TRBV6-3 and TRBJ1-1; D unresolved. The CDR3 extends over 14 amino acids. Trimming left V 0 bases short and J 7 bases short, with 12 bases between. Germline V lookup: CDR1 MNHEY, CDR2 SVGEGT. CDR3 in amino acids: CASSYSEPESEAFF. CDR3 in DNA: TGTGCCAGCAGTTACTCGGAGCCTGAGAGTGAAGCTTTCTTT.

The V gene is TRBV28, the J gene TRBJ1-4, with a possible D match to TRBD1 (5 bases). Trimming took 2 bases from V and 7 from J, leaving 11 bases between them. Per germline, CDR1 MDHEN and CDR2 SYDVKM. The CDR3 has 14 amino acids. The CDR3 nucleotides read TGTGCCAGCAGTTTAAGGGACTTCGCTGAAAAACTGTTTTTT. Protein: CASSLRDFAEKLFF.

The chain links TRBV27 to TRBJ2-7, with TRBD2 identical over 13 bases. The trim removed 6 bases at V and 6 bases at J, leaving 11 bases unmatched. Germline V gives CDR1 MNHEY, CDR2 SMNVEV (reference sequence). The CDR3 is 16 residues long. CDR3 amino acids: CASRPITSGRATEQYF. The CDR3 DNA follows: TGTGCCAGCAGACCGATAACTAGCGGGAGGGCGACCGAGCAGTACTTC.

The rearrangement joins TRBV6-6 to TRBJ2-2, with unresolved D. With 7 bases removed from V and 2 bases from J, the gap between germline ends came to 8 bases. This CDR3 comprises 13 residues. Germline loops: CDR1 MNHNY, CDR2 SVGAGI (reference sequence). CDR3 coding DNA: TGTGCCAGCAAAGAACTAAACACCGGGGAGCTGTTTTTT. Amino acids: CASKELNTGELFF.

J is TRBJ1-4 and V is TRBV21-1; the table's D call TRBD1 went unverified against the DNA. TRBV21-1 is annotated as a pseudogene. The CDR3 has 15 residues. CDR3 DNA: TGTGCCAGCAGCAAACCCCCAGGCAGGGGTGAAAAACTGTTTTTT. Amino acids: CASSKPPGRGEKLFF.

This chain's CDR3 is CASSLDEEKLFF. For the CDR3, the DNA is TGTGCCAGCAGCTTGGACGAGGAAAAACTGTTTTTT. The rearrangement links TRBV5-5 to TRBJ1-4; D not resolved. The CDR3 has 12 residues. V dropped 0 bases and J dropped 8 bases, with 5 bases sitting between them. Per the germline V gene, CDR1 is SGHKS and CDR2 is YYEKEE (reference sequence).

This rearrangement joins TRBV7-9 to TRBJ1-1; weak D call: TRBD1 (5 bases). The CDR3 length is 14 residues. Looked up from germline, CDR1 is SEHNR and CDR2 is FQNEAQ (reference sequence). V was trimmed by 1 base and J by 5 bases, leaving 11 bases between them. CDR3 in DNA: TGTGCCAGCAGCTTAGTAGGGACTTATACTGAAGCTTTCTTT. As protein: CASSLVGTYTEAFF.

The chain carries TRBV5-1 and TRBJ1-6; 9 bases are a match to TRBD1. Germline V gene data show CDR1 as SGHRS and CDR2 as YFSETQ. This CDR3 is built from 15 residues. V lost 1 base, J lost 6 bases, and 2 bases stayed unmatched. Here the CDR3 DNA reads TGCGCCAGCAGCTTGTCGGGACAGGGTAATTCACCCCTCCACTTT. It codes for CASSLSGQGNSPLHF.

This chain connects TRBV7-2 to TRBJ2-1, with 10 bases identical to TRBD2. The junction had 6 bases not matched to a gene; V was cut back by 6 bases and J by 7 bases. CDR1 and CDR2 from the germline V gene are SGHTA and FQGNSA. The CDR3 consists of 14 residues. The CDR3 DNA sequence: TGTGCCAGCAGGGCTAGCGGGAGTACTAATGAGCAGTTCTTC. Its protein is CASRASGSTNEQFF.

The chain combines TRBV25-1 with TRBJ1-1; D not resolved. With 1 base removed from V and 10 bases from J, the gap between germline ends came to 16 bases. CDR3 length: 14 amino acids. Germline CDR1 and CDR2: MGHDK and SYGVNS. The CDR3 DNA sequence: TGTGCCAGCAGTGAATTGGGCCGGGGAGGTGGAGCTTTCTTT. Amino acid sequence: CASSELGRGGGAFF.

This chain joins TRBV11-2 and TRBJ2-3, with 8 bases aligning to TRBD2. This CDR3 comprises 14 residues. Germline lookup yields CDR1 SGHAT and CDR2 FQNNGV. V dropped 5 bases and J dropped 4; count of bases not matched to a gene: 5. The CDR3 nucleotides are TGTGCCAGCAGCCTCCGGGAGGGGTCAGATACGCAGTATTTT. Protein product: CASSLREGSDTQYF.

V is TRBV19 and J is TRBJ1-5; D is uncertain. The length of the CDR3 is 14 residues. CDR1 and CDR2 (germline): LNHDA, SQIVND (reference sequence). Deletions cut 4 bases from V and 2 bases from J, with 9 bases between. The chain's CDR3 is CASSTGRGNQPQHF. The CDR3 DNA sequence: TGTGCCAGTAGTACCGGGCGGGGCAATCAGCCCCAGCATTTT. Full variable domain (outside the CDR3, taken from reference TRBV19 and TRBJ1-5): DGGITQSPKYLFRKEGQNVTLSCEQNLNHDAMYWYRQDPGQGLRLIYYSQIVNDFQKGDIAEGYSVSREKKESFPLTVTSAQKNPTAFYLCASSTGRGNQPQHFGDGTRLSIL.